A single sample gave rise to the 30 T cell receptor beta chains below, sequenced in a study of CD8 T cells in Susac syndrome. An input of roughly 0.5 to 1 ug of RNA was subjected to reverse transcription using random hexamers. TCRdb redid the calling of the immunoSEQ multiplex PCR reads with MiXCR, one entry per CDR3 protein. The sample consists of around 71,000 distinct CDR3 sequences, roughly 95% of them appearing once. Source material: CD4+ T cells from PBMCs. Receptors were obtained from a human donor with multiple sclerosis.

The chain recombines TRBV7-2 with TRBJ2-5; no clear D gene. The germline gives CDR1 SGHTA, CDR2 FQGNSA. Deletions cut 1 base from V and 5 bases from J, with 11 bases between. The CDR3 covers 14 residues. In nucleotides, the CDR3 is TGTGCCAGCAGCTTAGACGCGGTCTGGGAGACCCAGTACTTC. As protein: CASSLDAVWETQYF.

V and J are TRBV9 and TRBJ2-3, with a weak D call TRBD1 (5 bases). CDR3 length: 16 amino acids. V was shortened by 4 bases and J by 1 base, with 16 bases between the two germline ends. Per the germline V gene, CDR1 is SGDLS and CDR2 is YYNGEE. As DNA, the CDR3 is TGTGCCAGCAGCTCGAGCAGGGTATACGGCACAGATACGCAGTATTTT. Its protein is CASSSSRVYGTDTQYF.

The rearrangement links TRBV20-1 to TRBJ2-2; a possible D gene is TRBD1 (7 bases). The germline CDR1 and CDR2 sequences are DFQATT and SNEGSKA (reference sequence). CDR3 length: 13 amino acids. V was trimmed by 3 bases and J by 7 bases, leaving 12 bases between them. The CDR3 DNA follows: TGCAGTGCTAGCTACAGGGGAGGCGGGGAGCTGTTTTTT. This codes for CSASYRGGGELFF.

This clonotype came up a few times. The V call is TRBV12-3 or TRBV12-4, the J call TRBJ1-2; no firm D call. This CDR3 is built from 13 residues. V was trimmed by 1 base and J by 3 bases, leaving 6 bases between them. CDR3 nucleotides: TGTGCCAGCAGTTTAGAGGGATACTATGGCTACACCTTC. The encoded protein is CASSLEGYYGYTF.

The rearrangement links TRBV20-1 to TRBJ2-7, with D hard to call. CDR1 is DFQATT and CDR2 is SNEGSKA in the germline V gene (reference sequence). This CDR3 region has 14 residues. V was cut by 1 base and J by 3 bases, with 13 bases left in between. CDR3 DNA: TGCAGTGCTAGAGCGGGCAGGTGGGGCTACGAGCAGTACTTC. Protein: CSARAGRWGYEQYF.

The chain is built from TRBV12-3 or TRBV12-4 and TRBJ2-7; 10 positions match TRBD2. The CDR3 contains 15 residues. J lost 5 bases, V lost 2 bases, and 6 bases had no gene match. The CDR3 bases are TGTGCCAGCAGTTTACTCCTAGCGGGGGCTGACGAGCAGTACTTC. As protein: CASSLLLAGADEQYF.

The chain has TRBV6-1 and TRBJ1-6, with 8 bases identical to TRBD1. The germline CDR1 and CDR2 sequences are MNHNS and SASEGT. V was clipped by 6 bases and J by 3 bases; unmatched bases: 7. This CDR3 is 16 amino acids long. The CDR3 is CASRQGAWGYNSPLHF. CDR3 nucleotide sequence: TGTGCCAGCAGGCAGGGGGCTTGGGGCTATAATTCACCCCTCCACTTT.

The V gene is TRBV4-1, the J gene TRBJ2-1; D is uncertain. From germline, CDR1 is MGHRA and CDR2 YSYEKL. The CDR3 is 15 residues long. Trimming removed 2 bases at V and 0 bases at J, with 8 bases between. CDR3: CASSQQESSYNEQFF. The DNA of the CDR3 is TGCGCCAGCAGCCAACAGGAGAGCTCCTACAATGAGCAGTTCTTC.

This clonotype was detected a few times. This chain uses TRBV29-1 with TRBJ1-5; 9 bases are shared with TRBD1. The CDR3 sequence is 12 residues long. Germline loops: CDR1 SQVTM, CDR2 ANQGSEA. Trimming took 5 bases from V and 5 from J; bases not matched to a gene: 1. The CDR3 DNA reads TGCAGCGTTCGACAGGGGGATCAGCCCCAGCATTTT. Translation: CSVRQGDQPQHF. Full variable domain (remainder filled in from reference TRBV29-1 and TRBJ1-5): SAVISQKPSRDICQRGTSLTIQCQVDSQVTMMFWYRQQPGQSLTLIATANQGSEATYESGFVIDKFPISRPNLTFSTLTVSNMSPEDSSIYLCSVRQGDQPQHFGDGTRLSIL.

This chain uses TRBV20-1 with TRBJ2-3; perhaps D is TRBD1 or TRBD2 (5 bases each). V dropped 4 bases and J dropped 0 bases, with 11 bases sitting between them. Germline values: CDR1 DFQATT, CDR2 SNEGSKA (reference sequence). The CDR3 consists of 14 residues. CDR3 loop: CSAIRDPSTDTQYF. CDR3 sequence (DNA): TGCAGTGCTATTAGGGACCCAAGCACAGATACGCAGTATTTT.

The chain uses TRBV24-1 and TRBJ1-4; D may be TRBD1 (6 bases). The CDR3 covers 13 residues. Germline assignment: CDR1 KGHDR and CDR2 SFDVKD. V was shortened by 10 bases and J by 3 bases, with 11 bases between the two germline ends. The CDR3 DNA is TGTGCCACAAGCAGGGGATCTAATGAAAAACTGTTTTTT. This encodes CATSRGSNEKLFF.

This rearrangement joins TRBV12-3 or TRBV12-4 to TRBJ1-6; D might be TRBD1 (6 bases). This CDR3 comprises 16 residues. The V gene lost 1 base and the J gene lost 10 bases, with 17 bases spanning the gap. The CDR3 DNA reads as TGTGCCAGCAGTTTAGGGAGGGCAGGGGAACCGTCACCCCTCCACTTT. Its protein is CASSLGRAGEPSPLHF.

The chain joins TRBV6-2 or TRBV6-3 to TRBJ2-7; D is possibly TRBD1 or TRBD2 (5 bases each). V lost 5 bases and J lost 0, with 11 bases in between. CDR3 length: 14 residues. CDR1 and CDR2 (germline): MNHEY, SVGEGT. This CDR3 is CASSKGRSSYEQYF. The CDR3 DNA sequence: TGTGCCAGCAGTAAGGGACGGAGCTCCTACGAGCAGTACTTC.

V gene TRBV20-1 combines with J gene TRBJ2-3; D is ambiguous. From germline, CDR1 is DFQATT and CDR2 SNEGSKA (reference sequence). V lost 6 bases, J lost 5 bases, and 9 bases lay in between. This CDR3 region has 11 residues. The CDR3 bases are TGCAGTGCCCCCCTTGGAGATACGCAGTATTTT. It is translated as CSAPLGDTQYF.

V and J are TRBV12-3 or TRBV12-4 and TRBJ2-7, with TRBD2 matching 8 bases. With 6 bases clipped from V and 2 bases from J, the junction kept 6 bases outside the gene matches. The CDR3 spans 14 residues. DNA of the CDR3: TGTGCCAGCAGCCGGGGGGGGGTTCCCTACGAGCAGTACTTC. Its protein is CASSRGGVPYEQYF.

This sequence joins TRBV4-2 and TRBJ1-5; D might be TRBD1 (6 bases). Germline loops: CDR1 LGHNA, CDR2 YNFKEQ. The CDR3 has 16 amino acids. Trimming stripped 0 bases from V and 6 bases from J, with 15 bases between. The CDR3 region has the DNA TGTGCCAGCAGCCAAGAGGGACGGGGGGCAGGTCAGCCCCAGCATTTT. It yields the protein CASSQEGRGAGQPQHF.

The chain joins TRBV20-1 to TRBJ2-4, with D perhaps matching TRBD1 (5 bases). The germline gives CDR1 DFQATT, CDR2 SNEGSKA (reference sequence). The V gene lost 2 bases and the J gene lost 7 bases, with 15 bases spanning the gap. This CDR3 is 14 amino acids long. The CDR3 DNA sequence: TGCAGTGCTAGACAGGGATTGGGGAAGAACATTCAGTACTTC. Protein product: CSARQGLGKNIQYF.

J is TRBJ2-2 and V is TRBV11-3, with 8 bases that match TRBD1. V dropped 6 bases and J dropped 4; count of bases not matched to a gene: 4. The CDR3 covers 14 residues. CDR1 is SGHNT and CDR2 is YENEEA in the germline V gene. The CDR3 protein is CASRPGQGTGELFF. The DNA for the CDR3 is TGTGCCAGCAGGCCAGGACAGGGCACCGGGGAGCTGTTTTTT.

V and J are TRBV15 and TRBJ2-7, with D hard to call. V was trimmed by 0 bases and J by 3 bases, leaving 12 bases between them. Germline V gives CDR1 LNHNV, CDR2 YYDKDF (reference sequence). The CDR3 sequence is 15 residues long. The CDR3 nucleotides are TGTGCCACCAGCAGAGATAGAGCCAGCCTCTACGAGCAGTACTTC. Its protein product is CATSRDRASLYEQYF. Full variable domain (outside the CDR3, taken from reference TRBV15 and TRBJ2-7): DAMVIQNPRYQVTQFGKPVTLSCSQTLNHNVMYWYQQKSSQAPKLLFHYYDKDFNNEADTPDNFQSRRPNTSFCFLDIRSPGLGDTAMYLCATSRDRASLYEQYFGPGTRLTVT.

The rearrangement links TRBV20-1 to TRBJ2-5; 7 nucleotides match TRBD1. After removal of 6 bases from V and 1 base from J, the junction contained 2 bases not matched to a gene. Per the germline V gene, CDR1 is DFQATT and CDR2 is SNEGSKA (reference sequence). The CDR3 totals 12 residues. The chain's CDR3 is CSAHRGQETQYF. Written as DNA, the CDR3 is TGCAGTGCACACAGGGGCCAAGAGACCCAGTACTTC.

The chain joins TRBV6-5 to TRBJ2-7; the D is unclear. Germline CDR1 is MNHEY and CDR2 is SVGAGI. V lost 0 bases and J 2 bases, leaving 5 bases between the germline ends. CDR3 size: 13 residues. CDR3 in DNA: TGTGCCAGCAGTTACTCGGGTCCCTACGAGCAGTACTTC. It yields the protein CASSYSGPYEQYF.

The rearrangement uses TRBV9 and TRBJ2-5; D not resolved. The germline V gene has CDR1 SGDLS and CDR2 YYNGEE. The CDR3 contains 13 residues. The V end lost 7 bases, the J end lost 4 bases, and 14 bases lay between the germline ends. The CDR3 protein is CASGKSPGETQYF. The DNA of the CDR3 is TGTGCCAGCGGGAAGTCTCCCGGAGAGACCCAGTACTTC.

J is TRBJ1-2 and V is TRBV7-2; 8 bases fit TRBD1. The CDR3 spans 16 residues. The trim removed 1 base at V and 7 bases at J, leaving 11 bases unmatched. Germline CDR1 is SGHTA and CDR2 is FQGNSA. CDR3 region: CASSLEVFGRGLGYTF. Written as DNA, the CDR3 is TGTGCCAGCAGCTTAGAAGTATTCGGCAGGGGGCTTGGCTACACCTTC.

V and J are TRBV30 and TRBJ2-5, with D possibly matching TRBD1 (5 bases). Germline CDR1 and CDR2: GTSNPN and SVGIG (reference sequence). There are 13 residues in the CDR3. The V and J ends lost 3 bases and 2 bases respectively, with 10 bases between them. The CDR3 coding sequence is TGTGCCTGGAGGTTTAGGGGTCAAGAGACCCAGTACTTC. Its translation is CAWRFRGQETQYF.

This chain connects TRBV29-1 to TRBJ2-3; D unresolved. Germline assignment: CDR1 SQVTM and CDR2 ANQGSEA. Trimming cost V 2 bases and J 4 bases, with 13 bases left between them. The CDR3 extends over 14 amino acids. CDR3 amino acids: CSVEQVGSADTQYF. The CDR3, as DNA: TGCAGCGTTGAACAGGTCGGGTCGGCAGATACGCAGTATTTT.

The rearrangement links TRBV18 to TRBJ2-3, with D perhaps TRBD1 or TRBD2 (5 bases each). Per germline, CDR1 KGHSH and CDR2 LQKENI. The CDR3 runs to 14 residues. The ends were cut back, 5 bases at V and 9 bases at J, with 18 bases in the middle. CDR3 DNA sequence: TGTGCCAGCTCAGTTTCACCACCCTGGGACACGCAGTATTTT. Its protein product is CASSVSPPWDTQYF.

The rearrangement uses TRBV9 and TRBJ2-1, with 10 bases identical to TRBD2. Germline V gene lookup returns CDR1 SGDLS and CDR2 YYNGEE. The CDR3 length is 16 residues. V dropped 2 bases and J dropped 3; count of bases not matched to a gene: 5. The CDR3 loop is CASSVTGTSVYNEQFF. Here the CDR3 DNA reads TGTGCCAGCAGCGTGACCGGGACTAGCGTCTACAATGAGCAGTTCTTC.

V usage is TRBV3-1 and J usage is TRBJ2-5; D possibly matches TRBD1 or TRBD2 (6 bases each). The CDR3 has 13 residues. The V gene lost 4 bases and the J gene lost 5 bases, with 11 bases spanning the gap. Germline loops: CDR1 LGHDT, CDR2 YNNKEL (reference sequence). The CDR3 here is CASSRGAAETQYF. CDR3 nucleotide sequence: TGTGCCAGCAGCCGGGGGGCCGCCGAGACCCAGTACTTC.

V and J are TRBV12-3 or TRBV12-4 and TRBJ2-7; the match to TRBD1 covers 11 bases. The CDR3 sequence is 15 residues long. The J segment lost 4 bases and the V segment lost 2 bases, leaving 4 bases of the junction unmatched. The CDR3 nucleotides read TGTGCCAGCAGTTTAATCGGGACAGGGGGTTACGAGCAGTACTTC. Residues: CASSLIGTGGYEQYF.

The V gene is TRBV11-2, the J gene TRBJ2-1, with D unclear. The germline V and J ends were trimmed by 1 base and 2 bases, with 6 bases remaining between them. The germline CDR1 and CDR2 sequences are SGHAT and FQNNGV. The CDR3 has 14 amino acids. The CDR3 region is CASSLGRTYNEQFF. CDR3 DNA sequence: TGTGCCAGCAGCTTAGGGCGGACCTACAATGAGCAGTTCTTC.